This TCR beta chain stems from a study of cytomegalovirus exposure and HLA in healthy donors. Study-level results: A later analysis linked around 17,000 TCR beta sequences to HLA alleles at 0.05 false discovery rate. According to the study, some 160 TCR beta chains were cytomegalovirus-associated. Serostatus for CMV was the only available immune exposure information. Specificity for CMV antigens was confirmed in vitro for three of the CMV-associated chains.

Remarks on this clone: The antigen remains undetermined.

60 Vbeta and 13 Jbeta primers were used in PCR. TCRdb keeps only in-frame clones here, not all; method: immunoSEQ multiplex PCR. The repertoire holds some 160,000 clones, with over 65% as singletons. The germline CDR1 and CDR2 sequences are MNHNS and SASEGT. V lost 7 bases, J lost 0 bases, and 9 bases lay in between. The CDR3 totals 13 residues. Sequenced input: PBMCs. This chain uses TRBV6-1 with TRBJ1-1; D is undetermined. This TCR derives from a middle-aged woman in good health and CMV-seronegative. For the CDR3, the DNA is TGTGCCAGCAAAAACCTACTGAACACTGAAGCTTTCTTT. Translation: CASKNLLNTEAFF.